What follows is one TCR beta chain and its context. The antigen remains unidentified. These data are taken from a study of radiation and T cells in renal cell carcinoma. Overall study: Nephrectomy followed 15 Gy stereotactic body radiation by 4 weeks. Regarding the study as a whole: Top tumor clonotypes rose in blood 2 weeks post-radiation, then contracted.

Time point noted: blood 2 weeks post-SBRT. Stated treatment: 15 Gy SBRT to primary tumor, nephrectomy 4 weeks later. The patient's renal cell carcinoma had clear cell pathology. Data came from immunoSEQ multiplex PCR; TCRdb stores just in-frame clones and leaves some out. The sample includes some 75,000 clones, around 80% seen only once; the top ten take approximately 5%. Germline CDR1 SEHNR, CDR2 FQNEAQ (reference sequence). CDR3 length: 15 residues. V shed 6 bases and J 6 bases; nucleotides not matched to a gene: 6. The TCR originated in a man aged 55 to 69 with renal cell carcinoma. J is TRBJ2-2 and V is TRBV7-9; 11 positions match TRBD1. Sequencing used blood, obtained from a patient whose treatment included radiotherapy and nephrectomy. CDR3 in amino acids: CASSWDRGVAGELFF. The CDR3 DNA sequence: TGTGCCAGCAGTTGGGACAGGGGGGTCGCCGGGGAGCTGTTTTTT.